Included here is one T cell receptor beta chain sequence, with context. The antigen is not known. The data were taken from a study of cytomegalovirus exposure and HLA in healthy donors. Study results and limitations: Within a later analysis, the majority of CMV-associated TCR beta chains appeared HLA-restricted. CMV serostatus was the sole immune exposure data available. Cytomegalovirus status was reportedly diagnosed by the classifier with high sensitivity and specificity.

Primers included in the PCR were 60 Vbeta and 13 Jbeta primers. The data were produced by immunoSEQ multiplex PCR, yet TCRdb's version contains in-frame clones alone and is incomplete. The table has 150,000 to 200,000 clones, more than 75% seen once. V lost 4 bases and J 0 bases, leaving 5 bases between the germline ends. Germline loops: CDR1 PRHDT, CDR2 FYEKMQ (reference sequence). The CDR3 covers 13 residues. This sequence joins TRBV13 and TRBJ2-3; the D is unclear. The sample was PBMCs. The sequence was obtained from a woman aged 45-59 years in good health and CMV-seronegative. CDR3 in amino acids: CASSYSSTDTQYF. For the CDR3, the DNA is TGTGCCAGCAGCTATTCTAGCACAGATACGCAGTATTTT.